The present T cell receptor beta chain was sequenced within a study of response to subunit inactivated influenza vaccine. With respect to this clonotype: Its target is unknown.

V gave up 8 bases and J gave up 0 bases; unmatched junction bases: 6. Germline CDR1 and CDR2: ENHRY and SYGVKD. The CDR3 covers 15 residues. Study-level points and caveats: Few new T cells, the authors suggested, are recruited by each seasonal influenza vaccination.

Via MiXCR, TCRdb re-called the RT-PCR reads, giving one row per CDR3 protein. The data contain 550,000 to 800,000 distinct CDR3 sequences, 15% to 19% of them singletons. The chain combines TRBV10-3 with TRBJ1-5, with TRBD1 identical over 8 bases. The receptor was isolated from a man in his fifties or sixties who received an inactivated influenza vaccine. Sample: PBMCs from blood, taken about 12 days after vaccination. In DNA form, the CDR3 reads TGTGCCATCGGCCAGGGACAGGTTAGCAATCAGCCCCAGCATTTT. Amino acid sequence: CAIGQGQVSNQPQHF.